This passage covers 24 T cell receptor beta chains from one sample sequenced in a study of blood T cell repertoires in COVID-19. Sequencing used immunoSEQ multiplex PCR; TCRdb keeps in-frame clones, though not all of them. The table includes about 140,000 clones, 80% detected once. Sequencing used peripheral blood. The receptors stem from a man between 65 and 79 years old who had recovered from COVID-19.

This clone appeared once. The chain combines TRBV24-1 with TRBJ2-3; D unclear. Trimming stripped 5 bases from V and 0 bases from J, with 5 bases between. In germline, CDR1 is KGHDR, CDR2 SFDVKD. The CDR3 is 13 amino acids. CDR3 region: CATSGQSTDTQYF. The CDR3 DNA reads TGTGCCACCAGTGGGCAGAGCACAGATACGCAGTATTTT.

The chain combines TRBV27 with TRBJ1-5, with TRBD1 matching 7 bases. Losses at the gene ends were 2 bases for V and 7 bases for J; bases not matched to a gene: 8. The germline V gene has CDR1 MNHEY and CDR2 SMNVEV (reference sequence). The CDR3 sequence is 15 residues long. The CDR3 sequence: CASSLQGTVLQPQHF. The CDR3 region has the DNA TGTGCCAGCAGTTTACAAGGGACAGTTTTACAGCCCCAGCATTTT.

CDR3 amino acids: CASSQELMGPMNTEAFF. CDR3 bases: TGCGCCAGCAGCCAAGAATTGATGGGGCCGATGAACACTGAAGCTTTCTTT. The chain links TRBV4-3 to TRBJ1-1, with D perhaps matching TRBD1 (5 bases). The CDR3 covers 17 residues. Per the germline V gene, CDR1 is LGHNA and CDR2 is YSLEER. The ends were cut back, 0 bases at V and 0 bases at J, with 14 bases in the middle.

The V call is TRBV10-2, the J call TRBJ1-5; D ambiguous. The CDR3 loop spans 18 amino acids. V dropped 8 bases and J dropped 1 base, with 24 bases sitting between them. The germline CDR1 and CDR2 sequences are WSHSY and SAAADI. The CDR3 region has the DNA TGCGCCAGCGCCCTAGGGAGGGATTTCAGTCCGAGCAATCAGCCCCAGCATTTT. Protein sequence: CASALGRDFSPSNQPQHF.

J is TRBJ2-5 and V is TRBV25-1, with 7 nucleotides matching TRBD1. This CDR3 has 15 amino acids. The ends lost 8 bases at V and 1 base at J; junction bases unmatched: 10. Germline CDR1 reads MGHDK; CDR2 reads SYGVNS. The CDR3 sequence: CASPLRDSLQETQYF. The CDR3 coding sequence is TGTGCCAGCCCACTTCGGGACAGCCTCCAAGAGACCCAGTACTTC.

This clone occurred a few times. This chain links TRBV4-1 with TRBJ2-1; TRBD2 agrees at 10 bases. The CDR3 contains 16 residues. Trimming took 0 bases from V and 10 from J; bases not matched to a gene: 9. Looked up from germline, CDR1 is MGHRA and CDR2 is YSYEKL. CDR3: CASSQEWIAGGGEQFF. CDR3 nucleotide sequence: TGCGCCAGCAGCCAAGAGTGGATAGCGGGAGGAGGGGAGCAGTTCTTC.

The table lists this clone with a few counts. The chain carries TRBV5-6 and TRBJ1-1; D not resolved. V was clipped by 2 bases and J by 4 bases, with 15 bases between them. This CDR3 comprises 15 residues. Germline values: CDR1 SGHDT, CDR2 YYEEEE. The CDR3 sequence: CASSFEFHSFTEAFF. CDR3 bases: TGTGCCAGCAGCTTTGAGTTTCACTCATTCACTGAAGCTTTCTTT.

The V call is TRBV5-1, the J call TRBJ2-7, with TRBD2 matching 12 bases. Germline CDR1 SGHRS, CDR2 YFSETQ. The CDR3 is 18 residues long. The trim removed 0 bases at V and 4 bases at J, leaving 11 bases unmatched. The CDR3 bases are TGCGCCAGCAGCTTGGCCCTGACTAGCGGGAGTACAGTTTACGAGCAGTACTTC. It yields the protein CASSLALTSGSTVYEQYF.

The CDR3 sequence is CAISEAGATLTGELFF. The CDR3 DNA follows: TGTGCCATCAGTGAGGCAGGGGCCACATTAACCGGGGAGCTGTTTTTT. The chain is built from TRBV10-3 and TRBJ2-2; a weak D match, TRBD1 (6 bases). This CDR3 region has 16 residues. The V gene's germline CDR1 is ENHRY and CDR2 SYGVKD. V lost 2 bases to trimming and J lost 5 bases, with 15 bases between them.

This clone was detected only once. V is TRBV30 and J is TRBJ2-7, with 8 nucleotides matching TRBD1. With 2 bases clipped from V and 6 bases from J, the junction kept 6 bases outside the gene matches. CDR3 length equals 13 residues. Germline V lookup: CDR1 GTSNPN, CDR2 SVGIG (reference sequence). The CDR3 loop reads CAWSRRQGSEQYF. The CDR3 coding sequence is TGTGCCTGGAGTCGAAGACAGGGGAGCGAGCAGTACTTC.

The V gene is TRBV7-2, the J gene TRBJ2-1, with TRBD2 matching 14 bases. There are 15 residues in the CDR3. Unmatched junction bases numbered 7, after V lost 5 bases and J lost 10 bases. Germline CDR1 reads SGHTA; CDR2 reads FQGNSA. The CDR3 loop reads CASSPTSGRAIEQFF. The DNA of the CDR3 is TGTGCCAGCAGCCCGACTAGCGGGAGGGCAATCGAGCAGTTCTTC.

In this sample, this clone turned up many times. This rearrangement joins TRBV19 to TRBJ2-1; TRBD2 matches at 7 bases. The CDR3 loop spans 13 amino acids. With V trimmed by 7 bases and J by 5 bases, 5 bases remained unmatched. Germline CDR1 and CDR2: LNHDA and SQIVND (reference sequence). The CDR3 is CASTFGTNNEQFF. The CDR3 DNA reads TGTGCCAGTACTTTCGGGACTAACAATGAGCAGTTCTTC.

This rearrangement joins TRBV11-2 to TRBJ1-4; D might be TRBD1 (5 bases). Germline V gene sequence: CDR1 SGHAT, CDR2 FQNNGV. V was cut by 6 bases and J by 1 base, with 18 bases left in between. The CDR3 totals 17 residues. The CDR3 nucleotides read TGTGCCAGCAGTCATAATCGGCAGGGTGGAACTAATGAAAAACTGTTTTTT. Translation: CASSHNRQGGTNEKLFF.

The chain carries TRBV5-1 and TRBJ1-4; D is unclear. The V gene lost 1 base and the J gene lost 4 bases, with 8 bases spanning the gap. The CDR3 contains 14 residues. The germline V gene encodes CDR1 SGHRS and CDR2 YFSETQ. The CDR3 sequence: CASSLTPDNEKLFF. DNA for the CDR3: TGCGCCAGCAGCTTGACACCTGATAATGAAAAACTGTTTTTT.

This chain joins TRBV10-3 and TRBJ2-2; 7 bases map to TRBD1. This CDR3 is 13 amino acids long. After removal of 6 bases from V and 6 bases from J, the junction contained 4 bases not matched to a gene. CDR1 is ENHRY and CDR2 is SYGVKD in the germline V gene. CDR3 sequence reads: CAIRNRGPGELFF. The CDR3 DNA follows: TGTGCCATCAGGAACAGGGGACCCGGGGAGCTGTTTTTT.

The chain uses TRBV19 and TRBJ1-1; D uncertain. The CDR3 contains 13 residues. Per the germline V gene, CDR1 is LNHDA and CDR2 is SQIVND (reference sequence). Between the trimmed V and J ends, which lost 7 bases and 0 bases, there was a span of 9 bases. In DNA form, the CDR3 reads TGTGCCAGTACGTACAGACTGAACACTGAAGCTTTCTTT. It is translated as CASTYRLNTEAFF.

This clone was detected only once. The chain is built from TRBV6-2 or TRBV6-3 and TRBJ1-1; D gene uncertain. Germline CDR1 reads MNHEY; CDR2 reads SVGEGT. The CDR3 runs 16 residues. V was cut by 3 bases and J by 0 bases, with 14 bases left in between. Written as DNA, the CDR3 is TGTGCCAGCAGTTATGCAGGCTGGGCTTTGAACACTGAAGCTTTCTTT. The encoded protein is CASSYAGWALNTEAFF.

In DNA, the CDR3 is TGCGCCAGCAGCCAATACAGGGGTCTTCTCTACGAGCAGTACTTC. Amino acids: CASSQYRGLLYEQYF. The chain uses TRBV4-1 and TRBJ2-7, with TRBD1 matching over 7 bases. V trimming: 2 bases; J trimming: 3 bases; junction bases outside the gene matches: 7. CDR3 size: 15 residues. CDR1 is MGHRA and CDR2 is YSYEKL in the germline V gene.

Points on this clone: Other nucleotide sequences in the sample specify the same CDR3. This chain joins TRBV5-1 and TRBJ2-7, with 9 bases lining up with TRBD1. Germline V gene sequence: CDR1 SGHRS, CDR2 YFSETQ. With V trimmed by 2 bases and J by 7 bases, 4 bases remained unmatched. The CDR3 has 13 amino acids. DNA of the CDR3: TGCGCCAGCAGCTTAGGACAGGGGAGGGAGCAGTACTTC. Translating gives CASSLGQGREQYF.

The V and J genes are TRBV5-1 and TRBJ2-7, with 10 bases lining up with TRBD1. Germline V gives CDR1 SGHRS, CDR2 YFSETQ. The CDR3 has 14 residues. After removal of 5 bases from V and 5 bases from J, the junction contained 7 bases not matched to a gene. The CDR3 DNA is TGCGCCAGCAGTCTGACAGGGGGCGGAAACGAGCAGTACTTC. Its translation: CASSLTGGGNEQYF.

Turning to this clone: Other nucleotide sequences from this sample produce the same CDR3. The gene calls are TRBV18 and TRBJ2-7, with a possible D match to TRBD2 (6 bases). Trimming took off 5 bases at V and 4 bases at J, with 12 bases between the two ends. Germline V CDR1 and CDR2: KGHSH, LQKENI. This CDR3 comprises 13 residues. CDR3 amino acids: CASSGGSAYEQYF. In nucleotides, the CDR3 is TGTGCCAGCTCAGGGGGGTCGGCTTACGAGCAGTACTTC.

This clone showed up just a few times. This chain uses TRBV15 with TRBJ1-6; tentatively, D is TRBD1 (5 bases). Trimming left V 1 base short and J 7 bases short, with 8 bases between. CDR3 length: 14 amino acids. Looked up from germline, CDR1 is LNHNV and CDR2 is YYDKDF (reference sequence). The CDR3 is CATSRVGANSPLHF. CDR3 DNA: TGTGCCACCAGCAGAGTAGGGGCAAATTCACCCCTCCACTTT.

The chain combines TRBV5-1 with TRBJ2-5; D remains unclear. The CDR3 contains 14 residues. Germline V gene lookup returns CDR1 SGHRS and CDR2 YFSETQ. V gave up 0 bases and J gave up 5 bases, with 11 bases separating them. This CDR3 is CASSLAGGWETQYF. The CDR3 DNA sequence: TGCGCCAGCAGCTTGGCCGGTGGTTGGGAGACCCAGTACTTC.

The chain uses TRBV7-8 and TRBJ2-3, with TRBD2 matching over 13 bases. Germline V gene sequence: CDR1 SGHVS, CDR2 FQNEAQ. With 5 bases clipped from V and 1 base from J, the junction kept 9 bases outside the gene matches. The CDR3 extends over 18 amino acids. CDR3 sequence (DNA): TGTGCCAGCAGCCCCTTGGGACTAGCGGGACCACGCACAGATACGCAGTATTTT. It specifies CASSPLGLAGPRTDTQYF.